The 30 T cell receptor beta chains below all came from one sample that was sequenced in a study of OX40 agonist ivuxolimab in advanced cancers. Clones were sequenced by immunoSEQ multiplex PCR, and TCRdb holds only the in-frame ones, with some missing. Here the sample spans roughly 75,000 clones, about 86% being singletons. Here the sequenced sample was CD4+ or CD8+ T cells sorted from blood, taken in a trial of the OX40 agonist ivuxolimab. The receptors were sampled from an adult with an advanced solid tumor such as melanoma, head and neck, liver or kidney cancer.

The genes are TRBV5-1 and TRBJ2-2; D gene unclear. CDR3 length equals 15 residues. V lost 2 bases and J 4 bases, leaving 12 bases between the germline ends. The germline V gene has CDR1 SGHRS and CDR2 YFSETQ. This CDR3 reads CASSLLGMGTGELFF. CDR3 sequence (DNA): TGCGCCAGCAGCTTACTGGGGATGGGCACCGGGGAGCTGTTTTTT. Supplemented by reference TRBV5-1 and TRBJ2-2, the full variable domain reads KAGVTQTPRYLIKTRGQQVTLSCSPISGHRSVSWYQQTPGQGLQFLFEYFSETQRNKGNFPGRFSGRQFSNSRSEMNVSTLELGDSALYLCASSLLGMGTGELFFGEGSRLTVL.

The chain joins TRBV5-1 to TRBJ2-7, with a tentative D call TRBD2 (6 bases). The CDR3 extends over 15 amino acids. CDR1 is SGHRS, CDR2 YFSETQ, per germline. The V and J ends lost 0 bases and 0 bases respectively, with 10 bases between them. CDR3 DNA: TGCGCCAGCAGCTTGGCGGAGGGGAGCTCCTACGAGCAGTACTTC. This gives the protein CASSLAEGSSYEQYF.

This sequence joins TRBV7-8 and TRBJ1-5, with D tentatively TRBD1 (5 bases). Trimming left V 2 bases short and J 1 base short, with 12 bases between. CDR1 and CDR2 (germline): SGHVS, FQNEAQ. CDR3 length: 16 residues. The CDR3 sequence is CASSLHGALSNQPQHF. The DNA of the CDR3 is TGTGCCAGCAGCTTACATGGGGCGTTAAGCAATCAGCCCCAGCATTTT.

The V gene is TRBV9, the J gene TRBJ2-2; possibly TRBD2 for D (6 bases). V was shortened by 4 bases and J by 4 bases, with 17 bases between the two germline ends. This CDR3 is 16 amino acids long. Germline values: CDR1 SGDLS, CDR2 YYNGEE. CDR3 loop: CASSPSGTDITGELFF. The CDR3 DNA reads TGTGCCAGCAGCCCGAGTGGGACTGATATCACCGGGGAGCTGTTTTTT.

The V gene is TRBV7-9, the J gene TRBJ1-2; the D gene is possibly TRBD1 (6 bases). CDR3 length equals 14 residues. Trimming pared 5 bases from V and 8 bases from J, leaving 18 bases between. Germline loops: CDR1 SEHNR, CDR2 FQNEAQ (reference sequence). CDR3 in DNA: TGTGCCAGCAGCCCAGAGCGGGGGCGGGACGGCTACACCTTC. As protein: CASSPERGRDGYTF.

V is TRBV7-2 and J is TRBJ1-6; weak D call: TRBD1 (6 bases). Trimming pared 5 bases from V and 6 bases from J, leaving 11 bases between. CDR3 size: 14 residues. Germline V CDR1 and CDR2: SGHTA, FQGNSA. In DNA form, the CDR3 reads TGTGCCAGCAGCCAGGGGACAAGTAATTCACCCCTCCACTTT. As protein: CASSQGTSNSPLHF.

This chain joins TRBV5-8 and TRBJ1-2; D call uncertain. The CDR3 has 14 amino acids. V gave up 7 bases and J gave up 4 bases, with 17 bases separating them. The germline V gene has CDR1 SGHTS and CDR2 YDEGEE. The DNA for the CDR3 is TGTGCCAGCCGGACCTCCGTAGAGGGCTATGGCTACACCTTC. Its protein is CASRTSVEGYGYTF.

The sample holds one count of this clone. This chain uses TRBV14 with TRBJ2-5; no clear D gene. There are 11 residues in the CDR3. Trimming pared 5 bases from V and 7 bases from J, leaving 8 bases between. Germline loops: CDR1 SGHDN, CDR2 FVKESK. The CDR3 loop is CASSASVTQYF. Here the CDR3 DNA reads TGTGCCAGCAGCGCCAGTGTGACCCAGTACTTC.

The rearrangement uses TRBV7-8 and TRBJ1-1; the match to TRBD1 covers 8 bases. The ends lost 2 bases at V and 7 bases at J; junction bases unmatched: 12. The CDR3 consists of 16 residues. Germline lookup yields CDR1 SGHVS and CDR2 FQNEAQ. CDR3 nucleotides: TGTGCCAGCAGCTTAAGGTCCACAGGGGGAGATCATGAAGCTTTCTTT. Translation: CASSLRSTGGDHEAFF.

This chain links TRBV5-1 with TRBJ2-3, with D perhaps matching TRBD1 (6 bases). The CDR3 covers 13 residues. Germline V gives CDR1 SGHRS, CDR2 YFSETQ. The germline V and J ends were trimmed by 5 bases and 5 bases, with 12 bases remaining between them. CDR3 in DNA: TGCGCCAGCAGTGCCGGGACACAAGATACGCAGTATTTT. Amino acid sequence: CASSAGTQDTQYF.

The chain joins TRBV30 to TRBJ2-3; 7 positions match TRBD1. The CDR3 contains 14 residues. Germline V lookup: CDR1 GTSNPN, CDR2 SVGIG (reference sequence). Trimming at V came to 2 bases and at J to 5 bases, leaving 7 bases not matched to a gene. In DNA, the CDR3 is TGTGCCTGGAGTAAACAGGGGCAGAAAGATACGCAGTATTTT. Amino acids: CAWSKQGQKDTQYF.

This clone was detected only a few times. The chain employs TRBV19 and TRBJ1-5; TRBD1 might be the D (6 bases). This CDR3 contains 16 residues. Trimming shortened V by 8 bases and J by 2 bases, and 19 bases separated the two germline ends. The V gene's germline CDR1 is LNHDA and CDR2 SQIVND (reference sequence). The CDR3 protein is CASLQPRGTRNQPQHF. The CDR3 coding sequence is TGTGCCAGTCTTCAACCGAGGGGGACGCGCAATCAGCCCCAGCATTTT.

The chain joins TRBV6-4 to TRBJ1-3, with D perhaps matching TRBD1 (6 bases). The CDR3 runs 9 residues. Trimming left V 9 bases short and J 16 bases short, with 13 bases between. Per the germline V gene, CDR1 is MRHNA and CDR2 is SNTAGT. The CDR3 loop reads CASPGTLYF. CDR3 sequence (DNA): TGTGCCAGTCCCGGGACATTGTATTTT.

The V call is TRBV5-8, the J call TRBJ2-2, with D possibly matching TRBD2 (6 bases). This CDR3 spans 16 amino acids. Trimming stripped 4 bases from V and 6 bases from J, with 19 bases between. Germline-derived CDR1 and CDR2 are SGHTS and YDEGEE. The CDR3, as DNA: TGTGCCAGCAGCACGGGGGACTCCTCCCGGGCCGGGGAGCTGTTTTTT. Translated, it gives CASSTGDSSRAGELFF. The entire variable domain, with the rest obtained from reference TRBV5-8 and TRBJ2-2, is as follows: EAGVTQSPTHLIKTRGQQATLRCSPISGHTSVYWYQQALGLGLQFLLWYDEGEERNRGNFPPRFSGRQFPNYSSELNVNALELEDSALYLCASSTGDSSRAGELFFGEGSRLTVL.

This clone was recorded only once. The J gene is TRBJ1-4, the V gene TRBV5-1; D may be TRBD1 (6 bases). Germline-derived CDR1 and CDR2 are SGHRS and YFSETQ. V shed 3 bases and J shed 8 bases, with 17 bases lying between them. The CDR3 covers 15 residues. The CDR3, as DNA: TGCGCCAGCAGCTGGGGGCCGACGACCCAAGAAAAACTGTTTTTT. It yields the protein CASSWGPTTQEKLFF.

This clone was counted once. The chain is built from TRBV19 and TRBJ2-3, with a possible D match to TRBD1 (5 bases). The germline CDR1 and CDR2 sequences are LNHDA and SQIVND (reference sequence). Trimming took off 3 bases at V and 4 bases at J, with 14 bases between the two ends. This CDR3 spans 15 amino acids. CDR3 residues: CASSIPGRAPDTQYF. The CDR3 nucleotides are TGTGCCAGTAGTATCCCTGGCAGGGCCCCAGATACGCAGTATTTT.

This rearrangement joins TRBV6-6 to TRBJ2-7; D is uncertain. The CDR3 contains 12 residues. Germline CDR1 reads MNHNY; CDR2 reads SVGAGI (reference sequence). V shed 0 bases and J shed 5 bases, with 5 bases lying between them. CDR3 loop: CASSYSLDEQYF. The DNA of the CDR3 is TGTGCCAGCAGTTACTCGTTGGACGAGCAGTACTTC.

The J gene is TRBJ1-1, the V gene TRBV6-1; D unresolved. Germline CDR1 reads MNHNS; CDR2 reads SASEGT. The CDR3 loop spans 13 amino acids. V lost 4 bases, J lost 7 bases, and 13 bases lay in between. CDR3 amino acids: CASSGPHGYEAFF. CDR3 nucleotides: TGTGCCAGCAGTGGTCCCCACGGATATGAAGCTTTCTTT.

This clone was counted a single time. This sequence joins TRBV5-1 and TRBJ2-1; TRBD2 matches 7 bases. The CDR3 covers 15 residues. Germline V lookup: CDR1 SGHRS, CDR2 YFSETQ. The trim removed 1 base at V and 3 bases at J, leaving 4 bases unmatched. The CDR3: CASSLRAGDYNEQFF. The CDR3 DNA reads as TGCGCCAGCAGCTTGAGGGCGGGGGACTACAATGAGCAGTTCTTC.

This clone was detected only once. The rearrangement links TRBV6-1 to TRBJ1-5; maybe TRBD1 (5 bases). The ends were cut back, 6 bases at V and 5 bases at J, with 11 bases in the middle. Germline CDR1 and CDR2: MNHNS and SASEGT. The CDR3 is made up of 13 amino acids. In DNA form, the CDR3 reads TGTGCCAGCAGGCTGGGGCCTCATCAGCCCCAGCATTTT. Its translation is CASRLGPHQPQHF.

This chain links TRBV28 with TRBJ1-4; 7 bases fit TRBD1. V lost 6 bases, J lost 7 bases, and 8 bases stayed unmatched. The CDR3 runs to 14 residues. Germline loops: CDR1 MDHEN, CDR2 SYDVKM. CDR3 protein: CASSTGTEPEKLFF. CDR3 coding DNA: TGTGCCAGCAGCACCGGGACAGAGCCTGAAAAACTGTTTTTT.

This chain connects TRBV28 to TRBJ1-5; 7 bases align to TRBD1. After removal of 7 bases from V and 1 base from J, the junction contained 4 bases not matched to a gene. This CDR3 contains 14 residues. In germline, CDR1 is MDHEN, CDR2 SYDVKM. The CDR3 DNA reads TGTGCCAGCACCCCAGGGGGGAGCAATCAGCCCCAGCATTTT. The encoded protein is CASTPGGSNQPQHF.

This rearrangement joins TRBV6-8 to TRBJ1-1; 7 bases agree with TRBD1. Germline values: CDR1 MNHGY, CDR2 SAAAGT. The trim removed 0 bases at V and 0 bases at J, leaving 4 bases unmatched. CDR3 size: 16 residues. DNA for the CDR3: TGTGCCAGCAGTTACTCTCGGGACAGTATGAACACTGAAGCTTTCTTT. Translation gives CASSYSRDSMNTEAFF.

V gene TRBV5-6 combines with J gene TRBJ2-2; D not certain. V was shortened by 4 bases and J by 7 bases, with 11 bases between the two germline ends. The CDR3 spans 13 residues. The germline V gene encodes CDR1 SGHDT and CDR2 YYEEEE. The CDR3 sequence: CASSPRWGGELFF. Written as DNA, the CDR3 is TGTGCCAGCAGCCCACGATGGGGCGGGGAGCTGTTTTTT.

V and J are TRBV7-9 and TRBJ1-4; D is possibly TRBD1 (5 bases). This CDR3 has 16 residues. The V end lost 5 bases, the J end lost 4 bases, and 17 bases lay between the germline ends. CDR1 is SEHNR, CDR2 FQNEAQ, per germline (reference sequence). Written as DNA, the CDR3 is TGTGCCAGCAGCCCTCCGGGAGGGGCGGGTAATGAAAAACTGTTTTTT. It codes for CASSPPGGAGNEKLFF.

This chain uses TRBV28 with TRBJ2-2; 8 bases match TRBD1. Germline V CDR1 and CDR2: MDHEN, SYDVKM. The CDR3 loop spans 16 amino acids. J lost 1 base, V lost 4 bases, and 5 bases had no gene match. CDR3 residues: CASSSTGGRNTGELFF. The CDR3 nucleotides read TGTGCCAGCAGTTCTACAGGGGGTAGGAACACCGGGGAGCTGTTTTTT.

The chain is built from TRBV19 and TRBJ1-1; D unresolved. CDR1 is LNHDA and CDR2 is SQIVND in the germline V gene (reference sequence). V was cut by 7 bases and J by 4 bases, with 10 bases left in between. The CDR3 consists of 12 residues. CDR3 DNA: TGTGCCAGTATGCGGGTTCCCACTGAAGCTTTCTTT. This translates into CASMRVPTEAFF.

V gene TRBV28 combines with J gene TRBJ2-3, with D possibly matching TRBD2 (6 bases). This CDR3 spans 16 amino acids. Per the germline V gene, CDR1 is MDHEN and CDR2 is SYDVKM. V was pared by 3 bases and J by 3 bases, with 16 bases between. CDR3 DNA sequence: TGTGCCAGCAGTTTCTCCCGGGGGTTTATAACAGATACGCAGTATTTT. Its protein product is CASSFSRGFITDTQYF.

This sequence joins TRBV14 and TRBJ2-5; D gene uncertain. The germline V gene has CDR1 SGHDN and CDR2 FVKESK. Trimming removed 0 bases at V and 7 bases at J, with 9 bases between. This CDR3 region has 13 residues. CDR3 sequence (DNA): TGTGCCAGCAGCCAAGACTGGCGAGCGACCCAGTACTTC. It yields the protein CASSQDWRATQYF.

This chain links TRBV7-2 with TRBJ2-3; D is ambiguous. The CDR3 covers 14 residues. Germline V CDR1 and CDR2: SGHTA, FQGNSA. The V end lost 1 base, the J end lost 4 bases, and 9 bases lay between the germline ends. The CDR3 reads CASSLGLSPDTQYF. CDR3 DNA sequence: TGTGCCAGCAGCTTAGGATTGAGTCCAGATACGCAGTATTTT.